This T cell receptor beta chain was retrieved from a study of regulatory T cells in long-lasting Graves disease. This clonotype was seen ten or more times. V lost 4 bases to trimming and J lost 4 bases; unmatched junction nucleotides: 14. CDR1 is LGHNA and CDR2 is YNFKEQ in the germline V gene. This CDR3 comprises 18 residues. Relying on iRepertoire HTBI primers and Arm-PCR of CDR3 regions, the team built TCR beta libraries. TCRdb redid the calling of the multiplex PCR reads with MiXCR, one entry per CDR3 protein. The sample includes under 300,000 distinct CDR3 sequences, 20% to 25% of them seen just once. Time point of the sample: newly diagnosed GD, antithyroid drugs for less than 3 months. Preparation of the TCR library used RNA extracted from PBMCs.

This TCR was sampled from a female donor with Graves disease. The chain links TRBV4-2 to TRBJ1-3; TRBD1 matches at 9 bases. The source was peripheral blood mononuclear cells (PBMCs), collected at new diagnosis, from a patient treated with antithyroid drugs. The DNA of the CDR3 is TGTGCCAGCAGCCGACCCTTCTCACAGGGGGCCTCAGGAAACACCATATATTTT. Its translation is CASSRPFSQGASGNTIYF.